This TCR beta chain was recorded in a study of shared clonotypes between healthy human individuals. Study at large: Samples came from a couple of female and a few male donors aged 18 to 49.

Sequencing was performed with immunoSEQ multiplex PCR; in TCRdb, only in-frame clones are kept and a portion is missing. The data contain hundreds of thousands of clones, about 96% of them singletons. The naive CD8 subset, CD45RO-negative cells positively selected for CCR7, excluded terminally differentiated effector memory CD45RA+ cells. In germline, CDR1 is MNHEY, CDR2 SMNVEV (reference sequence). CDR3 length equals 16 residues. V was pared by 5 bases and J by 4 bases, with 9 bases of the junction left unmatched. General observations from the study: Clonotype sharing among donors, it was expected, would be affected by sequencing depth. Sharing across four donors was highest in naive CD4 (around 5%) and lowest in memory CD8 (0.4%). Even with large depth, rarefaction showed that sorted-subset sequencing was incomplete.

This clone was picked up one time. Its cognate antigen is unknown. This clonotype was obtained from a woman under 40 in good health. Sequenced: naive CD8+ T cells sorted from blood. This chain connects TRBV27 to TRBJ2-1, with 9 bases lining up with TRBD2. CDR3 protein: CASSPELAGIYNEQFF. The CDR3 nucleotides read TGTGCCAGCAGTCCCGAGCTAGCGGGAATTTACAATGAGCAGTTCTTC.